The T cell receptor (beta chain) under discussion was sequenced for a study of tumor and adjacent non-tumor tissue in lung cancer. Study-wide background: Patients were aged about 30 to 85, 9 to 10 men and 4 to 6 women, stage I to III.

No cell sorting was done before RNA was extracted from the tissue. A word on this clonotype: Its specificity is not known. The junction does not match germline at one end; this may be a read error.

The germline V gene has CDR1 ENHRY and CDR2 SYGVKD. The CDR3 contains 13 residues. Study results and caveats: Significantly higher TCR diversity was found in tumor than normal lung.

TCRbeta libraries were built with three rounds of nested PCR, modified from ARM-PCR. TCRdb recomputed calls from the multiplex PCR reads with MiXCR, one row per CDR3 protein. Of roughly 120,000 distinct CDR3 sequences listed, 84% are singletons. The sequencing input was lung tumor tissue. The receptor was isolated from an older man with non-small cell lung cancer. The chain recombines TRBV10-3 with TRBJ2-1, with D possibly being TRBD2 (5 bases). The CDR3 loop reads CAIRSSRNNAQFF. Here the CDR3 DNA reads TGTGCCATCAGGTCTAGCCGGAACAATGCGCAGTTCTTC.